Presented here are 4 T cell receptor beta chains from one specimen sequenced in a study of blood T cell repertoires in COVID-19. Here immunoSEQ multiplex PCR was the method, and the copy in TCRdb shows in-frame clones only, minus some. The sample records approximately 240,000 clones, approximately 86% being singletons. The sequenced material came from PBMCs or T cells enriched from blood (not recorded which). These receptors were taken from a woman in her twenties or thirties with acute COVID-19.

The chain employs TRBV11-2 and TRBJ2-2; 7 bases match TRBD2. The germline CDR1 and CDR2 sequences are SGHAT and FQNNGV. The CDR3 sequence is 19 residues long. With 5 bases clipped from V and 0 bases from J, the junction kept 15 bases outside the gene matches. The CDR3 bases are TGTGCCAGCAGCGCGCTGCCGTCCAGGGAGGGAGCGAACACCGGGGAGCTGTTTTTT. Translated, it gives CASSALPSREGANTGELFF.

V usage is TRBV7-3 and J usage is TRBJ2-2, with a possible D match to TRBD2 (6 bases). CDR1 and CDR2 (germline): SGHTA, FQGTGA. V was cut by 3 bases and J by 0 bases, with 8 bases left in between. There are 15 residues in the CDR3. CDR3 sequence (DNA): TGTGCCAGCAGCTTCGGAGGGACGAACACCGGGGAGCTGTTTTTT. As protein: CASSFGGTNTGELFF.

The J gene is TRBJ1-4, the V gene TRBV18, with D unclear. This CDR3 comprises 15 residues. Looked up from germline, CDR1 is KGHSH and CDR2 is LQKENI. With 5 bases removed from V and 0 bases from J, the gap between germline ends came to 10 bases. In DNA form, the CDR3 reads TGTGCCAGCTCAGTGACGGAGACAACTAATGAAAAACTGTTTTTT. Translation: CASSVTETTNEKLFF.

The rearrangement joins TRBV28 to TRBJ2-5; 13 positions match TRBD2. Germline V gene sequence: CDR1 MDHEN, CDR2 SYDVKM. V shed 7 bases, J shed 5 bases, and the junction held 16 bases outside the gene matches. CDR3 size: 18 residues. CDR3 bases: TGTGCCAGCACCCTTGGGGGGACTAGCGGGATGGGATGGGAGACCCAGTACTTC. It translates to CASTLGGTSGMGWETQYF. Full variable domain (missing parts from reference TRBV28 and TRBJ2-5): DVKVTQSSRYLVKRTGEKVFLECVQDMDHENMFWYRQDPGLGLRLIYFSYDVKMKEKGDIPEGYSVSREKKERFSLILESASTNQTSMYLCASTLGGTSGMGWETQYFGPGTRLLVL.